A few counts support the clone carrying this T cell receptor (beta chain). Its matching antigen is unknown. The junction departs from the called germline gene at one end, perhaps through a read error. The sample originates from a study of T cell repertoires in cytomegalovirus infection. A single record per CDR3 protein comes from TCRdb applying MiXCR to the reads. The sample consists of hundreds of thousands of distinct CDR3 sequences, roughly 30% of them appearing once. The CDR3 totals 14 residues. The germline V gene encodes CDR1 SGDLS and CDR2 YYNGEE. Whole-study results and caveats: Dominant in the ex vivo response were TCR beta clonotypes restricted by HLA-C and specific for CMV.

The chain carries TRBV9 and TRBJ1-1; maybe TRBD1 (5 bases). This receptor was identified in a human donor in good health (CMV status not recorded). Some clones in this sample may be carry-over from other donors' samples. Sample: cultured CD8+ T cells from PBMCs, taken from culture after CMV antigen stimulation. CDR3 in DNA: TGTGCCAGCAGTGTAGACAGCTTTAACACTGAAGCTTTCTTT. Protein: CASSVDSFNTEAFF. The full variable domain, rest sourced from reference TRBV9 and TRBJ1-1, is DSGVTQTPKHLITATGQRVTLRCSPRSGDLSVYWYQQSLDQGLQFLIQYYNGEERAKGNILERFSAQQFPDLHSELNLSSLELGDSALYFCASSVDSFNTEAFFGQGTRLTVV.